This T cell receptor (beta chain) was captured by sequencing in a study of CD8 T cells in Susac syndrome. About 0.5 to 1 ug RNA was reverse transcribed with random hexamers. Amplification of TCR beta CDR3 spanned 54 Vbeta and 13 Jbeta via immunoSEQ multiplex PCR. TCRdb processed the immunoSEQ multiplex PCR reads anew with MiXCR; each CDR3 protein has one entry. The sample shows 400,000 or so distinct CDR3 sequences, 75% to 90% of them seen only once. Trimming pared 0 bases from V and 4 bases from J, leaving 7 bases between. The CDR3 totals 13 residues. CDR1 and CDR2 (germline): SGDLS, YYNGEE. From blood CD8+ and CD4+ T cells, the TCR beta chain was sequenced. It was treatment-naive patients with stable or active relapsing-remitting disease who made up the multiple sclerosis controls. TEMRA cells were FACS-enriched and CD8+ and CD4+ T cells negatively isolated.

The V call is TRBV9, the J call TRBJ2-5; D remains ambiguous. The origin of this receptor is a human donor with multiple sclerosis. The sample was CD8+ T cells from PBMCs. The CDR3 sequence is CASSVVVGETQYF. Here the CDR3 DNA reads TGTGCCAGCAGCGTAGTTGTGGGAGAGACCCAGTACTTC.